These 16 T cell receptor beta chains came from one sample sequenced in a study of T-cell reconstitution after alpha-beta-depleted transplantation in children. It was with unique molecular identifiers that the TCRbeta library was prepared. TCRdb used MiXCR to reprocess the PCR reads, holding one entry per CDR3 protein. The sample gives around 480,000 distinct CDR3 sequences, approximately 32% of which show up once; under 3% is in the top ten. The specimen comprised PBMCs from the stem cell graft donor, sampled from the stem cell graft. These receptors all stem from a human donor who donated a stem cell graft to a child with aplastic anemia.

This clonotype was seen a few times. The chain combines TRBV7-2 with TRBJ1-1, with 8 positions matching TRBD1. Trimming cost V 5 bases and J 7 bases; bases outside gene matches: 12. This CDR3 spans 15 amino acids. Germline V gene sequence: CDR1 SGHTA, CDR2 FQGNSA. The chain's CDR3 is CASSAKRPDRGEAFF. In DNA, the CDR3 is TGTGCCAGCAGCGCTAAACGACCCGACAGGGGTGAAGCTTTCTTT.

Only a few counts were recorded for this clonotype. The V and J genes are TRBV12-3 or TRBV12-4 and TRBJ2-5; 7 bases align to TRBD2. CDR3 length: 14 residues. With 4 bases clipped from V and 5 bases from J, the junction kept 7 bases outside the gene matches. CDR3 sequence reads: CASSSAGVRETQYF. The CDR3 nucleotides are TGTGCCAGCAGTTCGGCGGGAGTGCGCGAGACCCAGTACTTC.

This clonotype was found a few times. The rearrangement joins TRBV29-1 to TRBJ1-1; D is unclear. This CDR3 region has 13 residues. Germline V lookup: CDR1 SQVTM, CDR2 ANQGSEA. Between the trimmed V and J ends, which lost 0 bases and 0 bases, there was a span of 5 bases. The CDR3 sequence is CSVEDPVNTEAFF. In nucleotides, the CDR3 is TGCAGCGTTGAAGACCCGGTGAACACTGAAGCTTTCTTT.

This clonotype came up a few times. V is TRBV12-3 or TRBV12-4 and J is TRBJ2-5, with a possible D match to TRBD1 (6 bases). This CDR3 comprises 12 residues. The ends were cut back, 6 bases at V and 6 bases at J, with 11 bases in the middle. CDR3 nucleotide sequence: TGTGCCAGCAGCCTTCAGGGGCAGACCCAGTACTTC. Translating it yields CASSLQGQTQYF.

The V and J genes are TRBV7-2 and TRBJ1-2, with D perhaps matching TRBD1 (5 bases). The CDR3 consists of 16 residues. Germline-derived CDR1 and CDR2 are SGHTA and FQGNSA. V was clipped by 5 bases and J by 4 bases, with 20 bases between them. The CDR3 sequence is CASSLSGGVLFYGYTF. In DNA form, the CDR3 reads TGTGCCAGCAGCCTCTCGGGGGGGGTTCTCTTCTATGGCTACACCTTC.

This chain connects TRBV12-3 or TRBV12-4 to TRBJ1-2; 8 bases line up with TRBD1. This CDR3 contains 14 residues. The V and J ends lost 7 bases and 4 bases, in that order; junction bases with no gene match: 8. The DNA of the CDR3 is TGTGCCAGCACTACCCAGGGGGCCGGCTATGGCTACACCTTC. It translates to CASTTQGAGYGYTF.

This sequence joins TRBV12-3 or TRBV12-4 and TRBJ2-3, with 7 bases aligning to TRBD2. V lost 9 bases and J lost 1; bases outside the gene matches: 10. The CDR3 totals 15 residues. CDR3: CASTLGGVGTDTQYF. The CDR3 DNA reads as TGTGCCAGTACCCTGGGGGGGGTTGGCACAGATACGCAGTATTTT.

The rearrangement uses TRBV6-5 and TRBJ1-2; D unresolved. V lost 0 bases and J lost 8, with 10 bases in between. CDR1 is MNHEY and CDR2 is SVGAGI in the germline V gene. This CDR3 spans 13 amino acids. CDR3 sequence (DNA): TGTGCCAGCAGTTACTCGACATTGGACGGCTACACCTTC. Protein product: CASSYSTLDGYTF.

This sequence joins TRBV20-1 and TRBJ2-1; D may be TRBD2 (5 bases). With 5 bases removed from V and 10 bases from J, the gap between germline ends came to 21 bases. The CDR3 runs to 14 residues. Germline CDR1 reads DFQATT; CDR2 reads SNEGSKA (reference sequence). DNA for the CDR3: TGCAGTGCTCGAACCCCTCTAGCTCGCAACGAGCAGTTCTTC. Translating it yields CSARTPLARNEQFF.

Notes on this clonotype: The missing conserved phenylalanine or tryptophan at the end of this CDR3 makes a read error likely. The gene calls are TRBV5-1 and TRBJ1-2; D gene unclear. V lost 0 bases, J lost 1 base, and 4 bases lay in between. The CDR3 sequence is 13 residues long. The germline V gene has CDR1 SGHRS and CDR2 YFSETQ. CDR3 sequence reads: CASSLEGNYGYTL. The CDR3 nucleotides read TGCGCCAGCAGCTTGGAGGGTAACTATGGCTACACCTTG.

This chain connects TRBV30 to TRBJ2-1; D call uncertain. V gave up 2 bases and J gave up 0 bases, with 5 bases separating them. The germline V gene encodes CDR1 GTSNPN and CDR2 SVGIG (reference sequence). There are 13 residues in the CDR3. The CDR3 sequence is CAWSKGSYNEQFF. CDR3 DNA sequence: TGTGCCTGGAGTAAGGGCTCCTACAATGAGCAGTTCTTC.

The chain links TRBV19 to TRBJ1-5; D unclear. Germline CDR1 is LNHDA and CDR2 is SQIVND (reference sequence). This CDR3 is 18 amino acids long. V lost 11 bases and J 0 bases, leaving 26 bases between the germline ends. CDR3 nucleotide sequence: TGTGCCTTTGATGGGAGGCAGGTCGCTCCCTATAGCAATCAGCCCCAGCATTTT. As protein: CAFDGRQVAPYSNQPQHF.

About this clonotype: A read error may account for a junction end that differs from germline. The V call is TRBV6-2 or TRBV6-3, the J call TRBJ2-2, with TRBD1 matching over 9 bases. The germline gives CDR1 MNHEY, CDR2 SVGEGT. The CDR3 consists of 11 residues. The CDR3 nucleotides read TGTGCCAGCAGTTACGGGACAGGGCTTTCCTTT. It encodes CASSYGTGLSF.

This clonotype was seen a few times. The rearrangement uses TRBV6-2 or TRBV6-3 and TRBJ2-4; D gene unclear. The CDR3 is made up of 15 amino acids. Germline V lookup: CDR1 MNHEY, CDR2 SVGEGT. V was pared by 6 bases and J by 3 bases, with 15 bases between. This CDR3 reads CASSPLTLSKNIQYF. In nucleotides, the CDR3 is TGTGCCAGCAGCCCCCTGACACTTAGCAAAAACATTCAGTACTTC.

This chain uses TRBV7-2 with TRBJ1-5, with TRBD1 identical over 9 bases. The V gene's germline CDR1 is SGHTA and CDR2 FQGNSA. The CDR3 covers 15 residues. V gave up 5 bases and J gave up 2 bases; unmatched junction bases: 4. CDR3: CASSRQGDGNQPQHF. The DNA for the CDR3 is TGTGCCAGCAGCAGACAGGGGGACGGCAATCAGCCCCAGCATTTT.

This rearrangement joins TRBV30 to TRBJ1-6; no clear D. The CDR3 totals 16 residues. Trimming pared 0 bases from V and 0 bases from J, leaving 9 bases between. CDR1 is GTSNPN and CDR2 is SVGIG in the germline V gene (reference sequence). CDR3 in amino acids: CAWSVRSDSYNSPLHF. Written as DNA, the CDR3 is TGTGCCTGGAGTGTACGGTCAGACTCCTATAATTCACCCCTCCACTTT.